This T cell receptor (beta chain) was captured in a study of blood T cell repertoires in COVID-19. Libraries were prepared by immunoSEQ multiplex PCR; TCRdb keeps only in-frame clonotypes and omits some of them. This table has 50,000 to 70,000 clones, around 85% appearing once. The CDR3 has 15 amino acids. Germline CDR1 SGHKS, CDR2 YYEKEE (reference sequence). Trimming took 0 bases from V and 5 from J, leaving 12 bases between them. Sequencing input: peripheral blood. This clonotype originated in a man between 65 and 79 years old with active COVID-19. The chain links TRBV5-5 to TRBJ2-1; D possibly corresponds to TRBD1 (6 bases). CDR3 region: CASSLGGLRDNEQFF. Here the CDR3 DNA reads TGTGCCAGCAGCTTGGGGGGGCTAAGGGACAATGAGCAGTTCTTC. Filled out from reference TRBV5-5 and TRBJ2-1, the complete variable domain reads DAGVTQSPTHLIKTRGQQVTLRCSPISGHKSVSWYQQVLGQGPQFIFQYYEKEERGRGNFPDRFSARQFPNYSSELNVNALLLGDSALYLCASSLGGLRDNEQFFGPGTRLTVL.